This record looks at one T cell receptor beta chain sequence and its context. Its antigen is currently unknown. The input for sorted-subset replicate PCRs was about 210 ng DNA, 25,000 to 30,000 T cell genomes. Profiling relied on immunoSEQ multiplex PCR, and the TCRdb table lists in-frame clones only, not all of them. The table includes 1.5 million to 1.9 million clones, 95% to 99% detected once. This specimen comes from a study of shared clonotypes between healthy human individuals. The ends lost 0 bases at V and 1 base at J; junction bases unmatched: 7. Germline V gives CDR1 PRHDT, CDR2 FYEKMQ (reference sequence). The CDR3 sequence is 19 residues long. Findings and caveats of the study: Against clonotypes common to all four donors, non-shared ones had lower generation probabilities.

This chain connects TRBV13 to TRBJ2-1; 12 positions match TRBD2. The source of this sequence is a man aged 25-45 years in good health. The sequenced material came from naive CD4+ T cells sorted from blood. Subset described: CD45RA+ positively selected. The CDR3 nucleotides read TGTGCCAGCAGCTTAGGCCCTAGCGGGAGGGCCGTGTCCTACAATGAGCAGTTCTTC. The encoded protein is CASSLGPSGRAVSYNEQFF.